This T cell receptor beta chain was identified during a study of human T cells and chemical hapten exposure. Study-level findings and limits: Versus controls, significantly more large CDR3 similarity clusters arose from expanded TCRs.

There are many counts of this clonotype. Its antigen is still unknown. The library labeled individual cDNA molecules by adding unique molecular identifiers to them. TCRdb recomputed calls from the RACE reads with MiXCR, one row per CDR3 protein. The sample consists of about 98,000 distinct CDR3 sequences, 10% to 11% of them appearing once. Time point given: pre-sensitization, week 0. Specified treatment: therapeutic diphenylcyclopropenone sensitization with weekly scalp DPC. CDR1 LGHDT and CDR2 YNNKEL come from the germline V gene (reference sequence). The length of the CDR3 is 15 residues. The V and J ends lost 1 base and 5 bases respectively, with 12 bases between them.

This material consisted of whole blood, taken in connection with sensitization to the hapten diphenylcyclopropenone (DPC). The sequence derives from a woman in her sixties with alopecia areata. Some clones in this sample may be carry-over from other donors' samples. The chain combines TRBV3-1 with TRBJ2-1; D is undetermined. CDR3 sequence: CASSQGTESHNEQFF. The CDR3 DNA is TGTGCCAGCAGCCAAGGGACGGAGTCCCACAATGAGCAGTTCTTC.